This TCR beta chain appears in the sequencing data of a study of blood T cell repertoires in COVID-19. Overall study: Sites in the United States, Italy and Spain provided acute and convalescent COVID-19 samples. T cells, B-cell-depleted T cells, or PBMCs provided the cDNA or gDNA that served as material.

V trimming: 0 bases; J trimming: 3 bases; junction bases outside the gene matches: 16. The germline gives CDR1 SGHRS, CDR2 YFSETQ. The CDR3 is made up of 20 amino acids. Source study methods: It was from reference gene primer amplification that nucleated cell counts were estimated. Only in-frame clones appear in the TCRdb table, and some are missing; sequencing was by immunoSEQ multiplex PCR. V, J and clone size reflect that table, while D and trimming were determined from the DNA. The sample shows tens of thousands of clones, around 80% of them seen only once. This chain joins TRBV5-1 and TRBJ1-4; 8 nucleotides agree with TRBD1. The sequence was obtained from an elderly woman with acute or convalescent COVID-19. The sample consisted of peripheral blood. The CDR3 nucleotides are TGCGCCAGCAGCTTGGAGTCCCGGGACAGGATTATATCCTCTAATGAAAAACTGTTTTTT. Protein product: CASSLESRDRIISSNEKLFF.